This T cell receptor beta chain was identified in a study of control samples from healthy donors and cancer patients. The repertoire was sequenced with immunoSEQ multiplex PCR; TCRdb's copy has only in-frame clones and lacks some. The data show 120,000 or so clones, around 86% seen once. The germline CDR1 and CDR2 sequences are MRHNA and SNTAGT. The V gene lost 6 bases and the J gene lost 0 bases, with 14 bases spanning the gap. The CDR3 is 15 amino acids. The TCR was taken from a middle-aged man in good health. The material sequenced was blood. The chain employs TRBV6-4 and TRBJ1-2, with no clear D. The CDR3 loop is CASSEEGQPNYGYTF. CDR3 in DNA: TGTGCCAGCAGCGAGGAAGGGCAGCCTAACTATGGCTACACCTTC.